The 28 T cell receptor beta chains below all came from one sample that was sequenced in a study of blood T cells in healthy people across ages. Primers used in a second PCR of roughly 6 to 11 cycles were a sample-barcoded 5' primer and a J-beta primer mix. TCRdb re-analysed the 5' RACE reads in MiXCR, keeping a single row per CDR3 protein. This sample has roughly 1,500,000 distinct CDR3 sequences; around two fifths occur once, and the top ten carry 7.9%. The sequenced sample consisted of blood. The receptors were sampled from a woman between 18 and 29 years old in good health.

This clonotype has at least ten counts. The gene calls are TRBV7-3 and TRBJ2-1, with TRBD1 matching over 10 bases. Looked up from germline, CDR1 is SGHTA and CDR2 is FQGTGA. The CDR3 has 15 residues. The V segment lost 4 bases and the J segment 4 bases; nucleotides outside the gene matches: 4. CDR3 coding DNA: TGTGCCAGCAGCTCCCCGGGACAGGGGTACAATGAGCAGTTCTTC. Encoded protein: CASSSPGQGYNEQFF.

The rearrangement links TRBV20-1 to TRBJ2-7; 7 nucleotides line up with TRBD2. This CDR3 is 14 amino acids long. With V trimmed by 5 bases and J by 10 bases, 17 bases remained unmatched. CDR1 is DFQATT and CDR2 is SNEGSKA in the germline V gene (reference sequence). The CDR3 DNA reads as TGCAGTGCTCCCCCGCCCGGGGGGATAGAGGCCCAGTACTTC. As protein: CSAPPPGGIEAQYF.

This sequence joins TRBV6-6 and TRBJ2-1; no definite D call. CDR1 is MNHNY, CDR2 SVGAGI, per germline (reference sequence). The CDR3 has 13 residues. Trimming took 2 bases from V and 7 from J, leaving 9 bases between them. As DNA, the CDR3 is TGTGCCAGCAGTTACGGGCAGACTAATGAGCAGTTCTTC. Translation gives CASSYGQTNEQFF.

This chain links TRBV3-1 with TRBJ2-5, with 7 bases fitting TRBD1. The J call may be incorrect, as the DNA end agrees better with TRBJ2-7. The CDR3 consists of 18 residues. Germline-derived CDR1 and CDR2 are LGHDT and YNNKEL (reference sequence). CDR3 sequence (DNA): TGTGCCAGCAGCCAAGGGGTTGTTGAGACAGGGAGTCCCTACGAGCAGTACTTC. Amino acids: CASSQGVVETGSPYEQYF.

This clonotype occurred a few times. The chain uses TRBV14 and TRBJ2-3, with D tentatively TRBD1 (5 bases). From germline, CDR1 is SGHDN and CDR2 FVKESK. The CDR3 runs to 16 residues. V dropped 3 bases and J dropped 4 bases, with 17 bases sitting between them. The DNA of the CDR3 is TGTGCCAGCAGCCAGGCAGGGCGAGGAATGGCAGATACGCAGTATTTT. It translates to CASSQAGRGMADTQYF.

The chain recombines TRBV4-2 with TRBJ2-7; 12 bases match TRBD1. The CDR3 runs 15 residues. The germline CDR1 and CDR2 sequences are LGHNA and YNFKEQ. The V gene end was trimmed by 3 bases and the J gene end by 10 bases; junction bases not matched to a gene: 10. The CDR3 here is CASSQNTGTGGEQYF. The CDR3 DNA reads TGTGCCAGCAGCCAGAATACCGGGACAGGGGGCGAACAGTACTTC.

V and J are TRBV15 and TRBJ2-7; D uncertain. The CDR3 runs to 17 residues. V lost 0 bases to trimming and J lost 7 bases, with 22 bases between them. Per the germline V gene, CDR1 is LNHNV and CDR2 is YYDKDF (reference sequence). CDR3: CATSRDPGGGGSNEQYF. The CDR3 DNA reads TGTGCCACCAGCAGAGATCCTGGCGGTGGCGGATCCAATGAGCAGTACTTC.

The J gene is TRBJ2-3, the V gene TRBV27, with D possibly being TRBD2 (5 bases). The germline V and J ends were trimmed by 2 bases and 10 bases, with 13 bases remaining between them. This CDR3 comprises 13 residues. CDR1 is MNHEY, CDR2 SMNVEV, per germline (reference sequence). The CDR3 nucleotides are TGTGCCAGCAGTTTAAATGAGGGTCGGGCGCAGTATTTT. Protein product: CASSLNEGRAQYF.

This rearrangement joins TRBV5-1 to TRBJ2-7, with a weak D call TRBD1 (6 bases). Trimming stripped 5 bases from V and 0 bases from J, with 18 bases between. The CDR3 runs 16 residues. Germline lookup yields CDR1 SGHRS and CDR2 YFSETQ. CDR3 DNA sequence: TGCGCCAGCAGAACCAGTGACAGGACCCTCTCCTACGAGCAGTACTTC. Residues: CASRTSDRTLSYEQYF.

This clonotype was counted only a few times. V usage is TRBV7-9 and J usage is TRBJ2-7; possibly TRBD2 for D (6 bases). CDR1 and CDR2 (germline): SEHNR, FQNEAQ (reference sequence). V lost 5 bases, J lost 3 bases, and 11 bases lay in between. This CDR3 comprises 13 residues. The DNA for the CDR3 is TGTGCCAGCAGCGTCTGGGGACTCTACGAGCAGTACTTC. Translating gives CASSVWGLYEQYF. Complete variable domain (other parts from reference TRBV7-9 and TRBJ2-7): DTGVSQNPRHKITKRGQNVTFRCDPISEHNRLYWYRQTLGQGPEFLTYFQNEAQLEKSRLLSDRFSAERPKGSFSTLEIQRTEQGDSAMYLCASSVWGLYEQYFGPGTRLTVT.

CDR3 amino acids: CATLRDNSPLHF. CDR3 nucleotides: TGTGCCACCCTACGGGATAATTCACCCCTCCACTTT. This rearrangement joins TRBV2 to TRBJ1-6; the D is unclear. The germline CDR1 and CDR2 sequences are SNHLY and FYNNEI. CDR3 size: 12 residues. Trimming cost V 10 bases and J 5 bases, with 9 bases left between them.

The gene calls are TRBV7-9 and TRBJ2-7; D remains unclear. The ends were cut back, 1 base at V and 0 bases at J, with 7 bases in the middle. The CDR3 spans 14 residues. From germline, CDR1 is SEHNR and CDR2 FQNEAQ (reference sequence). The CDR3 DNA follows: TGTGCCAGCAGCTTAGGCAAAAGCTCCTACGAGCAGTACTTC. This codes for CASSLGKSSYEQYF. The full variable domain, with the rest looked up from reference TRBV7-9 and TRBJ2-7, is DTGVSQNPRHKITKRGQNVTFRCDPISEHNRLYWYRQTLGQGPEFLTYFQNEAQLEKSRLLSDRFSAERPKGSFSTLEIQRTEQGDSAMYLCASSLGKSSYEQYFGPGTRLTVT.

V is TRBV20-1 and J is TRBJ1-6, with D unresolved. The germline CDR1 and CDR2 sequences are DFQATT and SNEGSKA (reference sequence). The CDR3 covers 15 residues. Deletions cut 0 bases from V and 7 bases from J, with 13 bases between. The CDR3 sequence is CSARDAVVGNSPLHF. In DNA, the CDR3 is TGCAGTGCTAGAGATGCGGTGGTTGGCAATTCACCCCTCCACTTT.

The V gene is TRBV11-2, the J gene TRBJ2-1; D remains ambiguous. Trimming left V 3 bases short and J 10 bases short, with 19 bases between. The germline gives CDR1 SGHAT, CDR2 FQNNGV. CDR3 length: 15 residues. CDR3 sequence (DNA): TGTGCCAGCAGCTTCACGTCCTTCGAGGCGGAGGAGCAGTTCTTC. Translating it yields CASSFTSFEAEEQFF. Using reference TRBV11-2 and TRBJ2-1 for the parts outside the CDR3, the full variable domain is EAGVAQSPRYKIIEKRQSVAFWCNPISGHATLYWYQQILGQGPKLLIQFQNNGVVDDSQLPKDRFSAERLKGVDSTLKIQPAKLEDSAVYLCASSFTSFEAEEQFFGPGTRLTVL.

The chain combines TRBV20-1 with TRBJ1-1; D unclear. The length of the CDR3 is 13 residues. CDR1 DFQATT and CDR2 SNEGSKA come from the germline V gene (reference sequence). V gave up 0 bases and J gave up 0 bases, with 5 bases separating them. CDR3 region: CSARETVNTEAFF. The CDR3 DNA follows: TGCAGTGCTAGAGAAACAGTGAACACTGAAGCTTTCTTT.

This clonotype appeared a few times. This chain uses TRBV4-1 with TRBJ2-6; weak D call: TRBD2 (6 bases). Germline V CDR1 and CDR2: MGHRA, YSYEKL. V lost 0 bases to trimming and J lost 0 bases, with 12 bases between them. The CDR3 length is 18 residues. The CDR3 sequence: CASSQDGGSISGANVLTF. The CDR3 bases are TGCGCCAGCAGCCAAGATGGAGGGTCGATCTCTGGGGCCAACGTCCTGACTTTC.

The chain links TRBV24-1 to TRBJ2-7; 12 bases match TRBD2. Per the germline V gene, CDR1 is KGHDR and CDR2 is SFDVKD. The CDR3 has 16 amino acids. The J segment lost 3 bases and the V segment lost 2 bases, leaving 4 bases of the junction unmatched. As DNA, the CDR3 is TGTGCCACCAGTGATTGGGGGACTAGCGGGCTCTACGAGCAGTACTTC. It specifies CATSDWGTSGLYEQYF.

V usage is TRBV25-1 and J usage is TRBJ1-1; 7 bases map to TRBD1. CDR3 size: 16 residues. J was trimmed by 0 bases and V by 4 bases; bases with no gene match: 8. Germline V gene sequence: CDR1 MGHDK, CDR2 SYGVNS. The CDR3 nucleotides are TGTGCCAGCAGTGCGGGCAGGACAGGCTTGAACACTGAAGCTTTCTTT. It yields the protein CASSAGRTGLNTEAFF.

This clonotype has just one count. V usage is TRBV27 and J usage is TRBJ2-2, with 7 bases identical to TRBD2. CDR1 and CDR2 from the germline V gene are MNHEY and SMNVEV (reference sequence). V was clipped by 5 bases and J by 2 bases; unmatched bases: 5. The CDR3 spans 15 residues. The CDR3 protein is CASSRLAFNTGELFF. The CDR3 DNA reads as TGTGCCAGCAGTCGACTAGCTTTTAACACCGGGGAGCTGTTTTTT.

The rearrangement links TRBV10-1 to TRBJ2-1; 15 bases are shared with TRBD2. Germline CDR1 and CDR2: WNHNN and SYGVQD (reference sequence). Trimming at V came to 3 bases and at J to 2 bases, leaving 2 bases not matched to a gene. The CDR3 covers 17 residues. In nucleotides, the CDR3 is TGCGCCAGCAGTGACCGGACTAGCGGGGGGGCCTACAATGAGCAGTTCTTC. It codes for CASSDRTSGGAYNEQFF.

This clonotype was picked up a small number of times. The chain employs TRBV7-2 and TRBJ2-3, with TRBD2 matching 11 bases. Trimming took 6 bases from V and 4 from J; bases not matched to a gene: 9. In germline, CDR1 is SGHTA, CDR2 FQGNSA. This CDR3 contains 16 residues. This chain's CDR3 is CASSPTSGSGADTQYF. In DNA form, the CDR3 reads TGTGCCAGCAGTCCAACTAGCGGGAGTGGGGCAGATACGCAGTATTTT. Complete variable domain (other parts from reference TRBV7-2 and TRBJ2-3): GAGVSQSPSNKVTEKGKDVELRCDPISGHTALYWYRQSLGQGLEFLIYFQGNSAPDKSGLPSDRFSAERTGGSVSTLTIQRTQQEDSAVYLCASSPTSGSGADTQYFGPGTRLTVL.

This chain links TRBV5-1 with TRBJ1-2; D uncertain. Germline V gene lookup returns CDR1 SGHRS and CDR2 YFSETQ. CDR3 length equals 16 residues. Trimming took off 1 base at V and 0 bases at J, with 13 bases between the two ends. The CDR3 region has the DNA TGCGCCAGCAGCTTGACAGACAATTCAGCTAACTATGGCTACACCTTC. This encodes CASSLTDNSANYGYTF.

This chain links TRBV18 with TRBJ2-4; 7 nucleotides agree with TRBD1. The J call may be in error: the DNA end matches TRBJ2-5 better. The germline V gene encodes CDR1 KGHSH and CDR2 LQKENI. The CDR3 loop spans 15 amino acids. In nucleotides, the CDR3 is TGTGCCAGCTCACCTATGACAGGGTCGCCAGAGACCCAGTACTTC. Translation gives CASSPMTGSPETQYF.

About this clonotype itself: The junction departs from germline at one end; a sequencing error may be responsible. The rearrangement links TRBV7-2 to TRBJ2-3; TRBD1 might be the D (6 bases). CDR1 is SGHTA, CDR2 FQGNSA, per germline. The CDR3 consists of 13 residues. CDR3 loop: CASSLDWTDTRYF. The CDR3 bases are TGTGCCAGCAGCTTGGACTGGACAGATACGCGGTATTTT.

The V and J genes are TRBV14 and TRBJ2-3, with no clear D. The CDR3 runs 15 residues. The germline V and J ends were trimmed by 1 base and 2 bases, with 10 bases remaining between them. Germline CDR1 and CDR2: SGHDN and FVKESK. The CDR3 nucleotides read TGTGCCAGCAGCCAAGGAGAGCGCGTCACAGATACGCAGTATTTT. Translation gives CASSQGERVTDTQYF.

Regarding this clonotype: A much bigger clone sits one base away, suggesting this may be a read error. The chain recombines TRBV10-3 with TRBJ2-4; D possibly corresponds to TRBD2 (6 bases). The CDR3 extends over 16 amino acids. Germline assignment: CDR1 ENHRY and CDR2 SYGVKD. CDR3 region: CAISEGTGRGKSIQYF. The DNA of the CDR3 is TGTGCCATCAGCGAGGGGACTGGCCGCGGCAAAAGCATTCAGTACTTC.

The rearrangement links TRBV30 to TRBJ1-1; D ambiguous. The CDR3 consists of 15 residues. With 3 bases removed from V and 2 bases from J, the gap between germline ends came to 16 bases. Per the germline V gene, CDR1 is GTSNPN and CDR2 is SVGIG (reference sequence). In DNA, the CDR3 is TGTGCCTGGAGACCCGTGGTGGGAGCTAACACTGAAGCTTTCTTT. Its translation: CAWRPVVGANTEAFF.

Points on this clonotype: A much larger clone lies one base from this, so it may be a read error. The chain employs TRBV29-1 and TRBJ2-5; D is unclear. The J call may be incorrect, as the DNA end agrees better with TRBJ2-7. The CDR3 has 16 amino acids. Germline V gene data show CDR1 as SQVTM and CDR2 as ANQGSEA. CDR3 sequence reads: CSVGVDWASYSCEQYF. CDR3 DNA: TGCAGCGTTGGTGTGGATTGGGCGTCTTACAGCTGCGAGCAGTACTTC.